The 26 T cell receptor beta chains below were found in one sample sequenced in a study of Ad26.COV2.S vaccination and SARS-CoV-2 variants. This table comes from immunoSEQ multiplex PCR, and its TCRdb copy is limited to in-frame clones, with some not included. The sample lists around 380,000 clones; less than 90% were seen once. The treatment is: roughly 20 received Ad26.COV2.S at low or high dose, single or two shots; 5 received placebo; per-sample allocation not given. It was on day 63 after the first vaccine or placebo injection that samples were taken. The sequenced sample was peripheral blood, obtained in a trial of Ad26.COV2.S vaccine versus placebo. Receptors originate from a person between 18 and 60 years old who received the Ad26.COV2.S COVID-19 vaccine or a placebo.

DNA for the CDR3: TGTGCCAGCAGTCAAGAGACAGGGGGCCGGAACACCGGGGAGCTGTTTTTT. Translation gives CASSQETGGRNTGELFF. This sequence joins TRBV27 and TRBJ2-2; 10 bases are shared with TRBD1. V was clipped by 5 bases and J by 1 base; unmatched bases: 7. The CDR3 runs to 17 residues. Per the germline V gene, CDR1 is MNHEY and CDR2 is SMNVEV (reference sequence).

The CDR3 bases are TGTGCCAGCTCCCCCGGGGGGGCCCATGAGCAGTTCTTC. It codes for CASSPGGAHEQFF. V gene TRBV14 combines with J gene TRBJ2-1; TRBD2 matches 8 bases. Germline values: CDR1 SGHDN, CDR2 FVKESK. The V and J ends lost 8 bases and 8 bases, in that order; junction bases with no gene match: 8. The CDR3 length is 13 residues. Based on the CDR3 plus reference TRBV14 and TRBJ2-1, the full variable domain is EAGVTQFPSHSVIEKGQTVTLRCDPISGHDNLYWYRRVMGKEIKFLLHFVKESKQDESGMPNNRFLAERTGGTYSTLKVQPAELEDSGVYFCASSPGGAHEQFFGPGTRLTVL.

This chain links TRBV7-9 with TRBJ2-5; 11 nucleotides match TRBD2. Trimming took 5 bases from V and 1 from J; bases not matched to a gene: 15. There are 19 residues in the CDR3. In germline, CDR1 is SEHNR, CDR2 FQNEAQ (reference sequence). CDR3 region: CASSPYRNRLAGTQETQYF. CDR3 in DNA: TGTGCCAGCAGCCCCTACAGGAACCGACTAGCGGGAACCCAAGAGACCCAGTACTTC.

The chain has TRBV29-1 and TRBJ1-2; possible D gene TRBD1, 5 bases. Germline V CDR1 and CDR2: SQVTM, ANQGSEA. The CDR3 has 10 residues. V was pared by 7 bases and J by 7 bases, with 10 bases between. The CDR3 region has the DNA TGCAGCGCTACTGGGGGTGGCTACACCTTC. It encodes CSATGGGYTF.

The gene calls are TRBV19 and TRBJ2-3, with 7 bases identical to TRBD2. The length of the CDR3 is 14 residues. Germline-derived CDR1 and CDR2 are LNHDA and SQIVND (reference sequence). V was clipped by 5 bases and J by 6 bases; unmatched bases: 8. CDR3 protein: CASSPPGAGDTQYF. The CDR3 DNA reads TGTGCCAGTAGTCCTCCCGGAGCGGGGGATACGCAGTATTTT.

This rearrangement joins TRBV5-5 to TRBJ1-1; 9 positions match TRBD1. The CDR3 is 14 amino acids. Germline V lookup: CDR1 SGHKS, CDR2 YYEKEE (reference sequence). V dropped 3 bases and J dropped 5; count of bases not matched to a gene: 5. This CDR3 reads CASSSLTGGTEAFF. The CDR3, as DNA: TGTGCCAGCAGCTCTCTGACAGGGGGGACTGAAGCTTTCTTT.

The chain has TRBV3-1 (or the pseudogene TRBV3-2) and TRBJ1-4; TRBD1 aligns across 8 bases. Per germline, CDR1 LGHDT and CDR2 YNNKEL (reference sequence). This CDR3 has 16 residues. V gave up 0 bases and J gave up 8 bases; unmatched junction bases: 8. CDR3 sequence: CASSQDFDRGKEKLFF. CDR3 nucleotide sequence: TGTGCCAGCAGCCAAGATTTTGACAGGGGAAAGGAAAAACTGTTTTTT.

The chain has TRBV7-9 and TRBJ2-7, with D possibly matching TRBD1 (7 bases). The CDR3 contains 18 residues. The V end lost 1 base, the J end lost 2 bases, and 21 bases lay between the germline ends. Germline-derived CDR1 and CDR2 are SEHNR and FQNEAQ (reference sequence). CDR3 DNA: TGTGCCAGCAGCTTAGTGGGGTCTCAGGGGGGAAAGACCTACGAGCAGTACTTC. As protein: CASSLVGSQGGKTYEQYF.

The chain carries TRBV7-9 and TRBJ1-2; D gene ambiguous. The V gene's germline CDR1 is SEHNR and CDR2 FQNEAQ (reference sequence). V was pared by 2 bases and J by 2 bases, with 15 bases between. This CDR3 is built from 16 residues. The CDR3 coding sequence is TGTGCCAGCAGCTTACGGCCACTACAGCAGAACTATGGCTACACCTTC. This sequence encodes CASSLRPLQQNYGYTF. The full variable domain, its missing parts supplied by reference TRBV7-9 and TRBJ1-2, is DTGVSQNPRHKITKRGQNVTFRCDPISEHNRLYWYRQTLGQGPEFLTYFQNEAQLEKSRLLSDRFSAERPKGSFSTLEIQRTEQGDSAMYLCASSLRPLQQNYGYTFGSGTRLTVV.

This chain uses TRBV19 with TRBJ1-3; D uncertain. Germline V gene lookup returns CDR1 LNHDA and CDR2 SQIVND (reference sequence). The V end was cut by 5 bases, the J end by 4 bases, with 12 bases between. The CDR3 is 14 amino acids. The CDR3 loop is CASSLGSGGNTIYF. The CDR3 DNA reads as TGTGCCAGTAGTTTGGGGTCTGGCGGAAACACCATATATTTT.

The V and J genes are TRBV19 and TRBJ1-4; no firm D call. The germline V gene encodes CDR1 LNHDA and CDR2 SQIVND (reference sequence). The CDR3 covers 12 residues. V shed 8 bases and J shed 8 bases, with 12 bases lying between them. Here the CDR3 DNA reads TGTGCCAGTCAGTCGGAGGAGGAAAAACTGTTTTTT. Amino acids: CASQSEEEKLFF. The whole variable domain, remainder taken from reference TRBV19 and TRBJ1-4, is DGGITQSPKYLFRKEGQNVTLSCEQNLNHDAMYWYRQDPGQGLRLIYYSQIVNDFQKGDIAEGYSVSREKKESFPLTVTSAQKNPTAFYLCASQSEEEKLFFGSGTQLSVL.

The CDR3 loop is CASNLAPSGGRRTGELFF. As DNA, the CDR3 is TGCGCCAGCAACCTTGCCCCTAGCGGGGGACGTCGGACCGGGGAGCTGTTTTTT. This chain joins TRBV4-1 and TRBJ2-2, with 10 bases lining up with TRBD2. V shed 7 bases, J shed 5 bases, and the junction held 16 bases outside the gene matches. This CDR3 is built from 18 residues. Germline CDR1 MGHRA, CDR2 YSYEKL.

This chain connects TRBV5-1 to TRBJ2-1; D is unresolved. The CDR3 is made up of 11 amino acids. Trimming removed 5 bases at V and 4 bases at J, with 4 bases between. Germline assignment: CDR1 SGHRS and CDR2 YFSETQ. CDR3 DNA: TGCGCCAGCAGGGGTTACAATGAGCAGTTCTTC. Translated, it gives CASRGYNEQFF. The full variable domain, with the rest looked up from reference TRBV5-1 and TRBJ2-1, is KAGVTQTPRYLIKTRGQQVTLSCSPISGHRSVSWYQQTPGQGLQFLFEYFSETQRNKGNFPGRFSGRQFSNSRSEMNVSTLELGDSALYLCASRGYNEQFFGPGTRLTVL.

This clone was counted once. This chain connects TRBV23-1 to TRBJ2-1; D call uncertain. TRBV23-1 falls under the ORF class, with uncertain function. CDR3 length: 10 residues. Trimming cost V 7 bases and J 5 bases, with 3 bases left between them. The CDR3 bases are TGCGCCAGCATTCACAATGAGCAGTTCTTC. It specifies CASIHNEQFF.

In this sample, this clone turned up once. CDR3 sequence: CASSTGGGFGYTF. The CDR3 DNA reads TGTGCCAGCTCGACAGGGGGCGGTTTTGGCTACACCTTC. V is TRBV2 and J is TRBJ1-2; TRBD1 matches 10 bases. Losses at the gene ends were 8 bases for V and 7 bases for J; bases not matched to a gene: 7. The length of the CDR3 is 13 residues. CDR1 SNHLY and CDR2 FYNNEI come from the germline V gene.

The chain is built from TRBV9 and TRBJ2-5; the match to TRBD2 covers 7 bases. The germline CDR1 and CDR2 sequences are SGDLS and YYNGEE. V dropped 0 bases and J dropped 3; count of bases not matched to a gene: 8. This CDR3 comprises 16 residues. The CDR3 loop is CASSVGNSGLKETQYF. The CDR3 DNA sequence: TGTGCCAGCAGCGTAGGAAATAGCGGGCTTAAAGAGACCCAGTACTTC.

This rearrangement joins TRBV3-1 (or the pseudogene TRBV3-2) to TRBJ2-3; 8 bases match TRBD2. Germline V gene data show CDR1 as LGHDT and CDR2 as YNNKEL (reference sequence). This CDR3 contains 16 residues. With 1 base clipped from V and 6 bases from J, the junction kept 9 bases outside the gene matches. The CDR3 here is CASSQAPSGGRDTQYF. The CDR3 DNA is TGTGCCAGCAGCCAAGCCCCGAGCGGGGGCAGGGATACGCAGTATTTT.

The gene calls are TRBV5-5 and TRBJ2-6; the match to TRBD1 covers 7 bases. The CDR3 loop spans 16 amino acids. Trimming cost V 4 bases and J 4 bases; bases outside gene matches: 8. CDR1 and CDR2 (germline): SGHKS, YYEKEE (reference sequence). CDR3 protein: CASSPGTAAGANVLTF. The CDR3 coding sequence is TGTGCCAGCAGCCCAGGGACAGCGGCGGGGGCCAACGTCCTGACTTTC.

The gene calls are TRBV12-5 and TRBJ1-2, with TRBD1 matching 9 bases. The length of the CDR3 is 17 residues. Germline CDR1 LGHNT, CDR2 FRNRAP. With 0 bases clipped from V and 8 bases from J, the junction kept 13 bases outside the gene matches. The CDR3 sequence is CASGLVLTGGLDRGYTF. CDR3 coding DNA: TGTGCTAGTGGTTTGGTCCTCACAGGGGGCCTGGACCGGGGCTACACCTTC.

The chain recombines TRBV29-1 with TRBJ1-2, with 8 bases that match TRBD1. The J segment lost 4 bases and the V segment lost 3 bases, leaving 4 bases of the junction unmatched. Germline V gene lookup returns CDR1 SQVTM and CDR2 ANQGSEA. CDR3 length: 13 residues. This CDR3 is CSVDRGLPYGYTF. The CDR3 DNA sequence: TGCAGCGTTGACAGGGGGCTGCCCTATGGCTACACCTTC. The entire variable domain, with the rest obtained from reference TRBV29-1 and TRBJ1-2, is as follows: SAVISQKPSRDICQRGTSLTIQCQVDSQVTMMFWYRQQPGQSLTLIATANQGSEATYESGFVIDKFPISRPNLTFSTLTVSNMSPEDSSIYLCSVDRGLPYGYTFGSGTRLTVV.

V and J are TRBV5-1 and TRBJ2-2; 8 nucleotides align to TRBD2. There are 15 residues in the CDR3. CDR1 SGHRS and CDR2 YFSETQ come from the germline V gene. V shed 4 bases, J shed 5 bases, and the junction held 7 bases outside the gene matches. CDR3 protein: CASSPGTRITGELFF. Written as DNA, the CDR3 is TGCGCCAGCAGCCCCGGGACTAGAATTACCGGGGAGCTGTTTTTT.

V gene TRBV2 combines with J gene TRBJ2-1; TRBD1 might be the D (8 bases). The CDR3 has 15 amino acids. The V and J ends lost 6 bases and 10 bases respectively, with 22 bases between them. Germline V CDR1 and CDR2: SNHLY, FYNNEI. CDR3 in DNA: TGTGCCAGCAGGAGGGAGGGACAGGTTCAGGTGGAGCAGTTCTTC. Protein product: CASRREGQVQVEQFF.

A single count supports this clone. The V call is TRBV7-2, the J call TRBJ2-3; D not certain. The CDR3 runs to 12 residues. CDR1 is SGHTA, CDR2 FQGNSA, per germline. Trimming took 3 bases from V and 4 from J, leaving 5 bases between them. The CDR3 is CASSFYADTQYF. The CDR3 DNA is TGTGCCAGCAGCTTTTACGCAGATACGCAGTATTTT.

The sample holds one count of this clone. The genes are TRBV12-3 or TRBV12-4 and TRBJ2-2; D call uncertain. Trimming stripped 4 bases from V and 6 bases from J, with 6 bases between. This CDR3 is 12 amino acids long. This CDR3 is CASSWGPGELFF. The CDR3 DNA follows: TGTGCCAGCAGTTGGGGTCCCGGGGAGCTGTTTTTT.

CDR3 in amino acids: CASSLRERSEAFF. As DNA, the CDR3 is TGTGCCAGCAGTTTACGAGAGAGAAGTGAAGCTTTCTTT. V is TRBV12-3 or TRBV12-4 and J is TRBJ1-1; no reliable D call. V shed 2 bases and J shed 7 bases, with 11 bases lying between them. The CDR3 spans 13 residues.

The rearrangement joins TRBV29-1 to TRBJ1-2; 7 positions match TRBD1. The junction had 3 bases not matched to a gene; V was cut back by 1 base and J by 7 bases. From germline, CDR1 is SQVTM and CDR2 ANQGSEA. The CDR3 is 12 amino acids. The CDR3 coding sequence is TGCAGCGTTGAAGCTCAGGGGGGTGGCTACACCTTC. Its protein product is CSVEAQGGGYTF.